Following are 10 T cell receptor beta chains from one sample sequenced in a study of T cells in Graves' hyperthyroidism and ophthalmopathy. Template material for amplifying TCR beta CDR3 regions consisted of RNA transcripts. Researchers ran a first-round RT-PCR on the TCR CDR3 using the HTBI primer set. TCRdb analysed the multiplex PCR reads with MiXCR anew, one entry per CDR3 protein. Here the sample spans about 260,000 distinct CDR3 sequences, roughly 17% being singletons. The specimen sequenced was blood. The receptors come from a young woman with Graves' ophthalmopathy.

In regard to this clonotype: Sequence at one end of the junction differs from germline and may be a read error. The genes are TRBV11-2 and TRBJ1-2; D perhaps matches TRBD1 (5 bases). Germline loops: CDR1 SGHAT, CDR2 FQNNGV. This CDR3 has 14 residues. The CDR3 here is CASSFGASSYGYTF. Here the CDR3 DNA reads TGCGCCAGCAGCTTCGGGGCTTCGTCCTATGGCTACACCTTC.

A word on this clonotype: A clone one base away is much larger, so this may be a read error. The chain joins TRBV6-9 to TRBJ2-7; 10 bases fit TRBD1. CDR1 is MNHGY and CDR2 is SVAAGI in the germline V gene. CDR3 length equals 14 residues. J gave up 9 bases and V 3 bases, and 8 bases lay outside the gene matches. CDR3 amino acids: CASSYETGGLGQYF. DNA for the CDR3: TGTGCCAGCAGTTACGAGACAGGGGGCCTGGGGCAGTACTTC.

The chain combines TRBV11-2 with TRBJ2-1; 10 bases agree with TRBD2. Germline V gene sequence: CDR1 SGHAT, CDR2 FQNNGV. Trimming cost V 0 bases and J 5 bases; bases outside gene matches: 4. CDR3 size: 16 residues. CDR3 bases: TGTGCCAGCAGCTTAGACACTAGCGGGGCGGACAATGAGCAGTTCTTC. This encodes CASSLDTSGADNEQFF.

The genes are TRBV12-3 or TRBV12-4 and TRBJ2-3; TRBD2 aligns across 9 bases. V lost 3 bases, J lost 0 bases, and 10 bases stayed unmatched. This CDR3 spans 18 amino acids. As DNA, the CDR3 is TGTGCCAGCAGTTTCCCTCTTCCTAGCGGGGTTAGCACAGATACGCAGTATTTT. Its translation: CASSFPLPSGVSTDTQYF.

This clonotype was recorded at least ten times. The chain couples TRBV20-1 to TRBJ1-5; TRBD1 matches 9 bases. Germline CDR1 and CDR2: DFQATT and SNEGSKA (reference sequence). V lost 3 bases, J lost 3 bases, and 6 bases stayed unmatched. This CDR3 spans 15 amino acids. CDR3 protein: CSASLGQGINQPQHF. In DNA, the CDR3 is TGCAGTGCTAGCCTAGGACAGGGGATCAATCAGCCCCAGCATTTT.

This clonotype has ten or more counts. The CDR3 spells CAFLRQNYEQYF. The CDR3 DNA sequence: TGTGCCTTCCTGCGACAGAACTACGAGCAGTACTTC. V and J are TRBV30 and TRBJ2-7; D may be TRBD1 (5 bases). This CDR3 has 12 residues. Trimming took 7 bases from V and 3 from J, leaving 13 bases between them. The germline gives CDR1 GTSNPN, CDR2 SVGIG (reference sequence).

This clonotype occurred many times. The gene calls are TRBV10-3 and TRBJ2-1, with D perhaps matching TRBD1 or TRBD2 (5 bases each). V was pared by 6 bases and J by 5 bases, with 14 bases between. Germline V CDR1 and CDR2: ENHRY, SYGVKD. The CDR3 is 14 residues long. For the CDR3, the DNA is TGTGCCATCAGACAAGCCGGGGCGAACAATGAGCAGTTCTTC. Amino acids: CAIRQAGANNEQFF.

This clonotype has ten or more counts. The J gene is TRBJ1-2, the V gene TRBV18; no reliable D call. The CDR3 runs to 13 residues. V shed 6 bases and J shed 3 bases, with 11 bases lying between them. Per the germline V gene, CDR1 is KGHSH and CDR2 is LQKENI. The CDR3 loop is CASSPAGDYGYTF. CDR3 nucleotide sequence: TGTGCCAGCTCGCCAGCGGGAGACTATGGCTACACCTTC.

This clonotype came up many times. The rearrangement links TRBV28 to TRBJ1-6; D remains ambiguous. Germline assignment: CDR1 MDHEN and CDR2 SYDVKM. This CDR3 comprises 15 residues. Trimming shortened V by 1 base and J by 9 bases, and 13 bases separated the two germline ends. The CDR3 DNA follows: TGTGCCAGCAGTTTATCGGGAGTCTTAAGTTCACCCCTCCACTTT. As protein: CASSLSGVLSSPLHF.

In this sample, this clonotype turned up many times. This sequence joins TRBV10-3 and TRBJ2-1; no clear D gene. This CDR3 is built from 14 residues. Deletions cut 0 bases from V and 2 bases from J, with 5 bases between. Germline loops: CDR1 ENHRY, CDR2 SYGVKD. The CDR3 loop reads CAISESSTYNEQFF. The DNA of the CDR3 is TGTGCCATCAGTGAGTCCTCTACCTACAATGAGCAGTTCTTC.